The next 17 T cell receptor beta chains were all read from a single sample in a study of spatial heterogeneity in lung cancer. Via MiXCR, TCRdb re-called the 5' RACE reads, giving one row per CDR3 protein. The sample includes around 60,000 distinct CDR3 sequences, around 8.2% of them seen just once. Time point meaning: sample taken at primary tumor resection. Unsorted whole RNA from tumor, nontumor lung or frozen PBMC underwent sequencing. Sequenced here: PBMCs, sampled at surgery. All receptors come from a female donor with early-stage non-small cell lung cancer.

This clonotype was seen ten or more times. This chain joins TRBV2 and TRBJ2-7, with D possibly matching TRBD2 (5 bases). Germline CDR1 reads SNHLY; CDR2 reads FYNNEI. The CDR3 has 13 residues. The V gene lost 3 bases and the J gene lost 2 bases, with 8 bases spanning the gap. The CDR3 DNA follows: TGTGCCAGCAGTGAGAGGGCCCCCTACGAGCAGTACGTC. Its protein is CASSERAPYEQYV.

The chain employs TRBV2 and TRBJ2-1; perhaps TRBD2 as D (6 bases). The CDR3 length is 14 residues. Germline V gives CDR1 SNHLY, CDR2 FYNNEI. The germline V and J ends were trimmed by 3 bases and 7 bases, with 13 bases remaining between them. The CDR3 bases are TGTGCCAGCAGTGATAGACTAGACCGGAATGAGCAGTTCTTC. The encoded protein is CASSDRLDRNEQFF.

The table lists this clonotype with many counts. The chain joins TRBV11-3 to TRBJ2-1; D call uncertain. CDR3 length equals 11 residues. Germline V gene sequence: CDR1 SGHNT, CDR2 YENEEA. The V and J ends lost 0 bases and 10 bases respectively, with 4 bases between them. In nucleotides, the CDR3 is TGTGCCAGCAGCTTAGATCTGGAGCAGTTCTTC. It codes for CASSLDLEQFF.

The J gene is TRBJ2-3, the V gene TRBV7-2, with a weak D call TRBD2 (6 bases). This CDR3 has 16 amino acids. Germline CDR1 reads SGHTA; CDR2 reads FQGNSA. Trimming removed 2 bases at V and 0 bases at J, with 12 bases between. This chain's CDR3 is CASSLRRRGSTDTQYF. The CDR3 DNA reads TGTGCCAGCAGCTTAAGGCGGAGGGGTAGCACAGATACGCAGTATTTT.

In this sample, this clonotype turned up many times. The chain uses TRBV4-2 and TRBJ2-5, with 7 bases lining up with TRBD2. CDR3 length: 14 amino acids. CDR1 LGHNA and CDR2 YNFKEQ come from the germline V gene. Trimming cost V 4 bases and J 6 bases; bases outside gene matches: 8. CDR3 coding DNA: TGTGCCAGCAGCCCCAGCGGGACTCCTCAGACCCAGTACTTC. Residues: CASSPSGTPQTQYF.

The chain has TRBV7-2 and TRBJ1-1; TRBD1 matches 9 bases. Trimming took 5 bases from V and 6 from J; bases not matched to a gene: 7. CDR3 length: 14 residues. Per the germline V gene, CDR1 is SGHTA and CDR2 is FQGNSA. The CDR3 coding sequence is TGTGCCAGCAGCACACACAGGGGGCGCGCTGAAGCTTTCTTT. This sequence encodes CASSTHRGRAEAFF. The variable domain in full, with the rest retrieved from reference TRBV7-2 and TRBJ1-1, is GAGVSQSPSNKVTEKGKDVELRCDPISGHTALYWYRQSLGQGLEFLIYFQGNSAPDKSGLPSDRFSAERTGGSVSTLTIQRTQQEDSAVYLCASSTHRGRAEAFFGQGTRLTVV.

This clonotype was counted ten times or more. The J gene is TRBJ2-2, the V gene TRBV5-1; 10 positions agree with TRBD2. CDR3 length: 16 residues. CDR1 is SGHRS, CDR2 YFSETQ, per germline. Trimming removed 3 bases from V and 6 bases from J; junction bases left unmatched: 8. CDR3 region: CASSWSLAGGAGELFF. CDR3 sequence (DNA): TGCGCCAGCAGCTGGAGCTTAGCGGGAGGCGCCGGGGAGCTGTTTTTT. The whole variable domain, filled in from reference TRBV5-1 and TRBJ2-2, reads KAGVTQTPRYLIKTRGQQVTLSCSPISGHRSVSWYQQTPGQGLQFLFEYFSETQRNKGNFPGRFSGRQFSNSRSEMNVSTLELGDSALYLCASSWSLAGGAGELFFGEGSRLTVL.

This clonotype was recorded a few times. V and J are TRBV11-3 and TRBJ2-3; the D is unclear. Germline CDR1 is SGHNT and CDR2 is YENEEA. CDR3 length: 14 amino acids. Trimming took 0 bases from V and 2 from J, leaving 6 bases between them. The CDR3 nucleotides are TGTGCCAGCAGCTTAGATCGAGTCACAGATACGCAGTATTTT. Encoded protein: CASSLDRVTDTQYF. The full variable domain, with the rest looked up from reference TRBV11-3 and TRBJ2-3, is EAGVVQSPRYKIIEKKQPVAFWCNPISGHNTLYWYLQNLGQGPELLIRYENEEAVDDSQLPKDRFSAERLKGVDSTLKIQPAELGDSAVYLCASSLDRVTDTQYFGPGTRLTVL.

In this sample, this clonotype turned up a few times. The genes are TRBV20-1 and TRBJ1-5; D remains ambiguous. CDR1 is DFQATT and CDR2 is SNEGSKA in the germline V gene (reference sequence). This CDR3 has 17 residues. The V gene lost 7 bases and the J gene lost 2 bases, with 24 bases spanning the gap. The DNA of the CDR3 is TGCAGTGTCAGACTCCGGGCCGTAACGCGAGGCAATCAGCCCCAGCATTTT. Protein sequence: CSVRLRAVTRGNQPQHF.

There are a few counts of this clonotype. The J gene is TRBJ2-3, the V gene TRBV5-1; TRBD2 is a possible D gene (5 bases). The CDR3 contains 12 residues. V was cut by 2 bases and J by 5 bases, with 6 bases left in between. Germline CDR1 and CDR2: SGHRS and YFSETQ. CDR3 DNA: TGCGCCAGCAGCTTTGCGGGAGATACGCAGTATTTT. Its translation: CASSFAGDTQYF.

V gene TRBV19 combines with J gene TRBJ1-5; D is ambiguous. Germline lookup yields CDR1 LNHDA and CDR2 SQIVND (reference sequence). This CDR3 is built from 13 residues. V gave up 2 bases and J gave up 3 bases, with 5 bases separating them. The CDR3 loop reads CASSIQDNQPQHF. The CDR3 bases are TGTGCCAGTAGTATACAGGACAATCAGCCCCAGCATTTT.

Comment on this clonotype: A much larger clone lies a single base off, so this may be a read error. The rearrangement uses TRBV20-1 and TRBJ2-4; the match to TRBD1 covers 9 bases. This CDR3 is built from 15 residues. The V gene's germline CDR1 is DFQATT and CDR2 SNEGSKA (reference sequence). The CDR3 region is CSARPGQGGKIIQYF. CDR3 sequence (DNA): TGCAGTGCTAGACCGGGACAGGGTGGCAAAATCATTCAGTACTTC.

There are a few counts of this clonotype. The chain employs TRBV12-3 or TRBV12-4 and TRBJ1-1; D remains unclear. The V gene lost 5 bases and the J gene lost 8 bases, with 12 bases spanning the gap. This CDR3 is built from 12 residues. In nucleotides, the CDR3 is TGTGCCAGCAGTGAGAGACGTGGGGAAGCTTTCTTT. It encodes CASSERRGEAFF.

This clonotype was observed a handful of times. The V and J genes are TRBV28 and TRBJ1-3, with 8 positions matching TRBD1. J lost 5 bases, V lost 3 bases, and 3 bases had no gene match. The CDR3 loop spans 14 amino acids. CDR1 is MDHEN, CDR2 SYDVKM, per germline. The CDR3 DNA is TGTGCCAGCAGTTTCCGGACAGGGAGAAACACCATATATTTT. This sequence encodes CASSFRTGRNTIYF.

This clonotype was recorded many times. The chain has TRBV25-1 and TRBJ2-7; D is unresolved. Germline CDR1 and CDR2: MGHDK and SYGVNS. There are 11 residues in the CDR3. The V end was cut by 2 bases, the J end by 6 bases, with 5 bases between. The CDR3 region has the DNA TGTGCCAGCAGTGAAAAGGGCGAGCAGTACGTC. It translates to CASSEKGEQYV.

The CDR3 protein is CASSIVLGRNTGELFF. CDR3 nucleotide sequence: TGTGCCAGTAGTATAGTCTTGGGGAGGAACACCGGGGAGCTGTTTTTT. V gene TRBV19 combines with J gene TRBJ2-2; perhaps TRBD2 as D (5 bases). CDR1 LNHDA and CDR2 SQIVND come from the germline V gene (reference sequence). This CDR3 comprises 16 residues. V gave up 1 base and J gave up 1 base, with 10 bases separating them.

This clonotype has a handful of counts. The chain combines TRBV27 with TRBJ2-7; 12 bases are shared with TRBD2. The CDR3 covers 15 residues. Per the germline V gene, CDR1 is MNHEY and CDR2 is SMNVEV (reference sequence). V shed 4 bases and J 6 bases; nucleotides not matched to a gene: 7. The CDR3: CASSSRLAGVGEQYV. The DNA for the CDR3 is TGTGCCAGCAGTTCCCGACTAGCGGGGGTGGGCGAGCAGTACGTC.